The 9 T cell receptor beta chains reported below all come from one sample, sequenced in a study of blood T cell repertoires in COVID-19. Sequencing was performed with immunoSEQ multiplex PCR; in TCRdb, only in-frame clones are kept and a portion is missing. The repertoire includes 20,000 to 25,000 clones, about 89% of them detected once, and approximately 5.9% sits in the top ten. Input material: peripheral blood. The receptors were gathered from a human donor in a cohort sampled during active COVID-19.

The rearrangement links TRBV29-1 to TRBJ1-2, with 9 bases matching TRBD1. Germline CDR1 SQVTM, CDR2 ANQGSEA. This CDR3 region has 13 residues. Trimming at V came to 3 bases and at J to 8 bases, leaving 7 bases not matched to a gene. The CDR3 nucleotides read TGCAGCGTTGATATGGACAGGGGTCGGGGCTACACCTTC. Protein: CSVDMDRGRGYTF. The variable domain in full, with the rest retrieved from reference TRBV29-1 and TRBJ1-2, is SAVISQKPSRDICQRGTSLTIQCQVDSQVTMMFWYRQQPGQSLTLIATANQGSEATYESGFVIDKFPISRPNLTFSTLTVSNMSPEDSSIYLCSVDMDRGRGYTFGSGTRLTVV.

This chain uses TRBV7-8 with TRBJ2-7; possibly TRBD2 for D (6 bases). Trimming took off 5 bases at V and 5 bases at J, with 19 bases between the two ends. CDR3 size: 15 residues. Germline lookup yields CDR1 SGHVS and CDR2 FQNEAQ. CDR3 nucleotide sequence: TGTGCCAGCAGCCTGGTACTAGCTAATCCCCACGAGCAGTACTTC. Translated: CASSLVLANPHEQYF.

The gene calls are TRBV3-1 (or the pseudogene TRBV3-2) and TRBJ1-1, with no clear D. The V end lost 4 bases, the J end lost 0 bases, and 12 bases lay between the germline ends. The germline gives CDR1 LGHDT, CDR2 YNNKEL (reference sequence). The CDR3 is made up of 15 amino acids. The CDR3 coding sequence is TGTGCCAGCAGCCCCCGTGGAGGCCTGAACACTGAAGCTTTCTTT. Translated: CASSPRGGLNTEAFF.

V is TRBV19 and J is TRBJ2-1, with D tentatively TRBD2 (5 bases). Trimming left V 1 base short and J 4 bases short, with 11 bases between. CDR1 is LNHDA, CDR2 SQIVND, per germline (reference sequence). This CDR3 is 15 amino acids long. The CDR3 spells CASSIVLWEYNEQFF. The DNA of the CDR3 is TGTGCCAGTAGTATAGTTCTTTGGGAGTACAATGAGCAGTTCTTC.

The chain uses TRBV27 and TRBJ1-6; perhaps TRBD1 as D (5 bases). CDR3 size: 15 residues. The germline CDR1 and CDR2 sequences are MNHEY and SMNVEV (reference sequence). Trimming pared 1 base from V and 6 bases from J, leaving 10 bases between. CDR3 nucleotides: TGTGCCAGCAGTTTATTCTGGGGCCCTAATTCACCCCTCCACTTT. Translated: CASSLFWGPNSPLHF.

The CDR3 reads CAWSLAASYEQYF. In nucleotides, the CDR3 is TGTGCCTGGAGTCTAGCGGCCTCCTACGAGCAGTACTTC. The V gene is TRBV30, the J gene TRBJ2-7; 7 bases map to TRBD2. The length of the CDR3 is 13 residues. CDR1 is GTSNPN, CDR2 SVGIG, per germline (reference sequence). With V trimmed by 2 bases and J by 0 bases, 1 base remained unmatched.

This clone showed up just a few times. The chain combines TRBV25-1 with TRBJ2-5, with D possibly TRBD1 on 6 matching bases. The length of the CDR3 is 13 residues. V was cut by 4 bases and J by 5 bases, with 11 bases left in between. CDR1 is MGHDK and CDR2 is SYGVNS in the germline V gene. Written as DNA, the CDR3 is TGTGCCAGCAGTGTTGGGGGCGCGGAGACCCAGTACTTC. It is translated as CASSVGGAETQYF.

This clone appeared a single time. The chain couples TRBV28 to TRBJ1-5; 7 bases fit TRBD1. The CDR3 extends over 15 amino acids. Unmatched junction bases numbered 12, after V lost 6 bases and J lost 7 bases. Per the germline V gene, CDR1 is MDHEN and CDR2 is SYDVKM. The CDR3 spells CASRTEDRFGQPQHF. The CDR3, as DNA: TGTGCCAGCAGAACCGAGGACAGGTTTGGGCAGCCCCAGCATTTT.

The rearrangement joins TRBV5-1 to TRBJ1-1; D is perhaps TRBD1 (6 bases). V gave up 4 bases and J gave up 8 bases, with 15 bases separating them. This CDR3 region has 13 residues. The germline V gene encodes CDR1 SGHRS and CDR2 YFSETQ. The DNA of the CDR3 is TGCGCCAGCAGCCCCCCGGGGAGGGGGGAAGCTTTCTTT. It codes for CASSPPGRGEAFF.